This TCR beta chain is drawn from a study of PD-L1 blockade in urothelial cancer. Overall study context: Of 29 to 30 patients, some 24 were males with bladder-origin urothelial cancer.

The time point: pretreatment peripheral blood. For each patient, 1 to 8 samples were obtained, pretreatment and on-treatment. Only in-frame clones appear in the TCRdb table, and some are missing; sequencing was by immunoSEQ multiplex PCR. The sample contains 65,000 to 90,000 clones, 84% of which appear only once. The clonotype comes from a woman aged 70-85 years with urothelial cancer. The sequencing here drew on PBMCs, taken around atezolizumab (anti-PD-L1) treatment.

The CDR3 nucleotides read TGCGCCAGCAGCCAGAGCGGGGGGGCACGGGATACGCAGTATTTT. Amino acids: CASSQSGGARDTQYF. The chain is built from TRBV4-1 and TRBJ2-3; 10 nucleotides line up with TRBD2. The CDR3 is 15 amino acids. V shed 3 bases, J shed 6 bases, and the junction held 6 bases outside the gene matches. Germline V gene data show CDR1 as MGHRA and CDR2 as YSYEKL.